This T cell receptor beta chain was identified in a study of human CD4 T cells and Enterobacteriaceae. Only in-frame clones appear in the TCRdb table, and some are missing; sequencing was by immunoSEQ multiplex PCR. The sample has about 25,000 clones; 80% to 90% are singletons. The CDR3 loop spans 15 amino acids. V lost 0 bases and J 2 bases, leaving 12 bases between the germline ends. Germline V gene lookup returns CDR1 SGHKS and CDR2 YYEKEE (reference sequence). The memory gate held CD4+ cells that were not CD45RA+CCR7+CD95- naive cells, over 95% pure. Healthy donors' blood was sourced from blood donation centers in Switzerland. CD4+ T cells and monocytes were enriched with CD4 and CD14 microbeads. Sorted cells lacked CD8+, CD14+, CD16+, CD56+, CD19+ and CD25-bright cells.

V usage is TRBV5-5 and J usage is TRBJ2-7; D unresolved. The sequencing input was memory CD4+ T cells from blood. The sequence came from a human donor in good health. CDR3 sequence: CASSLEGYGAYEQYF. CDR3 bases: TGTGCCAGCAGCTTGGAAGGGTATGGAGCCTACGAGCAGTACTTC. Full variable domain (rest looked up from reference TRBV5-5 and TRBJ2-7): DAGVTQSPTHLIKTRGQQVTLRCSPISGHKSVSWYQQVLGQGPQFIFQYYEKEERGRGNFPDRFSARQFPNYSSELNVNALLLGDSALYLCASSLEGYGAYEQYFGPGTRLTVT.